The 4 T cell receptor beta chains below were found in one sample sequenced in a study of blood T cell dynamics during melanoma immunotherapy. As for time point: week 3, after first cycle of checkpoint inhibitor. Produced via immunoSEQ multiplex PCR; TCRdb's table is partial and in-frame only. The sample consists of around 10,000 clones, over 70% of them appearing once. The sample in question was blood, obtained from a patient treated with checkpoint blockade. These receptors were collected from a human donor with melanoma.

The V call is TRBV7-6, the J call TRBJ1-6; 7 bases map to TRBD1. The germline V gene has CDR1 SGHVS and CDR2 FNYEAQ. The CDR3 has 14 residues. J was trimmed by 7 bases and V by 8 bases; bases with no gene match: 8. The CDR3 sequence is CASGRQGVNSPLHF. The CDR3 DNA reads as TGTGCCAGCGGGAGACAGGGCGTCAATTCACCCCTCCACTTT. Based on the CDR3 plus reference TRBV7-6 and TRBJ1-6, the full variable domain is GAGVSQSPRYKVTKRGQDVALRCDPISGHVSLYWYRQALGQGPEFLTYFNYEAQQDKSGLPNDRFSAERPEGSISTLTIQRTEQRDSAMYRCASGRQGVNSPLHFGNGTRLTVT.

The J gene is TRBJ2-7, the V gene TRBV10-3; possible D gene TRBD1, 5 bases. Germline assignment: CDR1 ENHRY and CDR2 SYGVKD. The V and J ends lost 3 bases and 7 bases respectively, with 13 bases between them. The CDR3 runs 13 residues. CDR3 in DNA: TGTGCCATCAGTGATCCAGGGTCGGGTGAGCAGTACGTC. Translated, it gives CAISDPGSGEQYV.

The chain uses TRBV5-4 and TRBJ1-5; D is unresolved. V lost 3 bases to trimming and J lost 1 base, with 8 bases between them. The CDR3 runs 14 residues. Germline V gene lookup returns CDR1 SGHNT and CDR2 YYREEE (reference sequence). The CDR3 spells CASSSGPSNQPQHF. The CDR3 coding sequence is TGTGCCAGCAGCTCTGGGCCCAGCAATCAGCCCCAGCATTTT.

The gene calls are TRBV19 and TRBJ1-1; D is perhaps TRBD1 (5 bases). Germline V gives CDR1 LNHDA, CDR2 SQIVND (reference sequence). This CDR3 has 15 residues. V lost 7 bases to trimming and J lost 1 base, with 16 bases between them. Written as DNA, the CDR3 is TGTGCCAGTAAGTCACAGGCCCTGGAGAACACTGAAGCTTTCTTT. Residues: CASKSQALENTEAFF.